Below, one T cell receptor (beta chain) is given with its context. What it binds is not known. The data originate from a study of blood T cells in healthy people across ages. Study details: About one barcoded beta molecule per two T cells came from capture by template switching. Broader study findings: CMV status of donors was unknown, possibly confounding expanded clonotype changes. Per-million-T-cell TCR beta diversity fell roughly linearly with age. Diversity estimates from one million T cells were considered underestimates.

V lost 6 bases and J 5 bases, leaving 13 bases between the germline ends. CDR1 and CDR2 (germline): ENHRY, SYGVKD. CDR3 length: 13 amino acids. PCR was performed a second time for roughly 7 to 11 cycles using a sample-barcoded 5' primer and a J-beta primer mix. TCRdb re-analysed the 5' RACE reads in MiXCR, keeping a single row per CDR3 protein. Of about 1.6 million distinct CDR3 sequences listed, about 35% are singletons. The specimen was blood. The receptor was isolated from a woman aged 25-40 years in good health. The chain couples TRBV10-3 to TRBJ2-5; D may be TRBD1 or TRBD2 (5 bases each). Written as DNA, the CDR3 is TGTGCCATCAGGGGGGAAGTAGGGGAGACCCAGTACTTC. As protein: CAIRGEVGETQYF.